Listed here are 20 T cell receptor beta chains from one sample, sequenced in a study of blood T cell repertoires in COVID-19. Assay used: immunoSEQ multiplex PCR; TCRdb lists only in-frame clones, some missing. Seen here are about 150,000 clones, roughly 87% observed once, and the top ten hold 4%. Sequencing was carried out using PBMCs or T cells enriched from blood (not recorded which). These receptors all come from a middle-aged woman who had been exposed to COVID-19.

The chain combines TRBV12-3 or TRBV12-4 with TRBJ1-1, with 8 bases identical to TRBD1. With 7 bases clipped from V and 5 bases from J, the junction kept 6 bases outside the gene matches. The CDR3 has 13 residues. CDR3 residues: CASIRGQGTEAFF. The CDR3 region has the DNA TGTGCCAGCATCCGTGGACAGGGAACTGAAGCTTTCTTT.

The V call is TRBV4-1, the J call TRBJ2-1; 10 bases agree with TRBD2. V lost 2 bases and J lost 7; bases outside the gene matches: 11. Per the germline V gene, CDR1 is MGHRA and CDR2 is YSYEKL. This CDR3 has 17 amino acids. The CDR3 is CASSQTRAGGPGNEQFF. CDR3 nucleotides: TGCGCCAGCAGCCAAACCCGAGCGGGAGGGCCTGGTAATGAGCAGTTCTTC.

The rearrangement uses TRBV5-1 and TRBJ1-1; D possibly corresponds to TRBD1 (5 bases). Germline CDR1 is SGHRS and CDR2 is YFSETQ. Deletions cut 6 bases from V and 4 bases from J, with 10 bases between. The CDR3 is 12 amino acids. The CDR3 DNA reads as TGCGCCAGCATAAACCAGGGCACTGAAGCTTTCTTT. Translating it yields CASINQGTEAFF.

V gene TRBV19 combines with J gene TRBJ1-2; D remains ambiguous. The germline gives CDR1 LNHDA, CDR2 SQIVND (reference sequence). This CDR3 is built from 12 residues. The V and J ends lost 3 bases and 4 bases respectively, with 6 bases between them. The CDR3 here is CASSIPLYGYTF. The DNA for the CDR3 is TGTGCCAGTAGTATTCCTCTCTATGGCTACACCTTC. Full variable domain (missing parts from reference TRBV19 and TRBJ1-2): DGGITQSPKYLFRKEGQNVTLSCEQNLNHDAMYWYRQDPGQGLRLIYYSQIVNDFQKGDIAEGYSVSREKKESFPLTVTSAQKNPTAFYLCASSIPLYGYTFGSGTRLTVV.

This clone appeared once. J is TRBJ1-1 and V is TRBV6-5; 8 positions match TRBD1. With V trimmed by 5 bases and J by 8 bases, 4 bases remained unmatched. Germline V gene data show CDR1 as MNHEY and CDR2 as SVGAGI. CDR3 length equals 12 residues. CDR3 coding DNA: TGTGCCAGCAGTAAGGGGGACAGGGAAGCTTTCTTT. It translates to CASSKGDREAFF.

V usage is TRBV11-2 and J usage is TRBJ1-2, with D maybe TRBD1 (6 bases). Germline V gene lookup returns CDR1 SGHAT and CDR2 FQNNGV. Trimming removed 5 bases at V and 7 bases at J, with 8 bases between. The CDR3 sequence is 11 residues long. CDR3 in amino acids: CASSLRGGYTF. The CDR3 DNA follows: TGTGCCAGCAGCCTCAGGGGTGGCTACACCTTC.

The chain joins TRBV5-4 to TRBJ1-2; D call uncertain. Germline-derived CDR1 and CDR2 are SGHNT and YYREEE (reference sequence). This CDR3 spans 14 amino acids. V was cut by 2 bases and J by 6 bases, with 14 bases left in between. The DNA for the CDR3 is TGTGCCAGCAGCTTAGGCGGGAGCTGGGATGGCTACACCTTC. As protein: CASSLGGSWDGYTF.

V usage is TRBV29-1 and J usage is TRBJ2-1; 12 bases line up with TRBD2. This CDR3 has 17 residues. The J segment lost 3 bases and the V segment lost 3 bases, leaving 9 bases of the junction unmatched. CDR1 SQVTM and CDR2 ANQGSEA come from the germline V gene. The CDR3 region is CSVEPSGGAGFYNEQFF. The CDR3 coding sequence is TGCAGCGTTGAGCCTAGCGGGGGGGCCGGGTTCTACAATGAGCAGTTCTTC.

The V and J genes are TRBV7-9 and TRBJ1-4; a possible D gene is TRBD1 (6 bases). The CDR3 covers 13 residues. Trimming left V 8 bases short and J 6 bases short, with 13 bases between. CDR1 is SEHNR and CDR2 is FQNEAQ in the germline V gene (reference sequence). The CDR3 is CASRTGFYEKLFF. The CDR3, as DNA: TGTGCCAGCCGAACAGGGTTTTATGAAAAACTGTTTTTT.

The chain couples TRBV19 to TRBJ2-5, with D maybe TRBD1 (7 bases). The V and J ends lost 5 bases and 1 base respectively, with 11 bases between them. CDR1 LNHDA and CDR2 SQIVND come from the germline V gene (reference sequence). This CDR3 spans 14 amino acids. This chain's CDR3 is CASSVQGGQETQYF. As DNA, the CDR3 is TGTGCCAGTAGTGTGCAGGGGGGCCAAGAGACCCAGTACTTC.

The chain employs TRBV7-8 and TRBJ1-3; TRBD1 might be the D (5 bases). Deletions cut 1 base from V and 0 bases from J, with 22 bases between. There are 20 residues in the CDR3. In germline, CDR1 is SGHVS, CDR2 FQNEAQ. The CDR3 coding sequence is TGTGCCAGCAGCTTAGAAGGGAGGGGTTTGCACGGCTTCTCTGGAAACACCATATATTTT. It codes for CASSLEGRGLHGFSGNTIYF.

V gene TRBV19 combines with J gene TRBJ1-2, with D possibly matching TRBD1 (5 bases). V lost 5 bases and J lost 8, with 15 bases in between. CDR3 length equals 13 residues. From germline, CDR1 is LNHDA and CDR2 SQIVND (reference sequence). The CDR3 nucleotides are TGTGCCAGTAGTTTCCCCGGGACTAGAGGCTACACCTTC. This sequence encodes CASSFPGTRGYTF.

This clone was recorded a few times. This chain joins TRBV5-1 and TRBJ1-2; tentative D call: TRBD1 (6 bases). V was trimmed by 5 bases and J by 4 bases, leaving 12 bases between them. CDR1 is SGHRS, CDR2 YFSETQ, per germline. This CDR3 has 13 amino acids. This chain's CDR3 is CASRGQSGYGYTF. The CDR3 DNA reads as TGCGCCAGCAGAGGACAGTCTGGCTATGGCTACACCTTC. The full variable domain, with the rest looked up from reference TRBV5-1 and TRBJ1-2, is KAGVTQTPRYLIKTRGQQVTLSCSPISGHRSVSWYQQTPGQGLQFLFEYFSETQRNKGNFPGRFSGRQFSNSRSEMNVSTLELGDSALYLCASRGQSGYGYTFGSGTRLTVV.

This clone occurred a few times. The V call is TRBV29-1, the J call TRBJ1-1, with D possibly matching TRBD1 (5 bases). The length of the CDR3 is 14 residues. V was clipped by 7 bases and J by 10 bases, with 25 bases between them. CDR1 is SQVTM and CDR2 is ANQGSEA in the germline V gene. The CDR3 region is CSAGIRRDGAGAFF. Written as DNA, the CDR3 is TGCAGCGCCGGAATCAGGAGGGACGGTGCTGGAGCTTTCTTT.

The gene calls are TRBV19 and TRBJ2-7, with 7 bases identical to TRBD1. V dropped 2 bases and J dropped 2; count of bases not matched to a gene: 6. The CDR3 contains 15 residues. The V gene's germline CDR1 is LNHDA and CDR2 SQIVND (reference sequence). The CDR3 spells CASSIRGQPTYEQYF. The CDR3 DNA reads as TGTGCCAGTAGTATAAGGGGGCAACCTACCTACGAGCAGTACTTC.

This clone showed up just once. The V and J genes are TRBV7-2 and TRBJ2-7; 7 bases line up with TRBD1. Germline lookup yields CDR1 SGHTA and CDR2 FQGNSA. J lost 6 bases, V lost 5 bases, and 4 bases had no gene match. The CDR3 loop spans 12 amino acids. This CDR3 reads CASSRSGGEQYF. DNA of the CDR3: TGTGCCAGCAGCAGGTCAGGGGGCGAGCAGTACTTC.

The chain has TRBV18 and TRBJ2-3, with a tentative D call TRBD2 (5 bases). The CDR3 has 15 residues. Germline-derived CDR1 and CDR2 are KGHSH and LQKENI. V was pared by 6 bases and J by 1 base, with 14 bases between. The CDR3: CASSPLGAGTDTQYF. CDR3 DNA sequence: TGTGCCAGCTCCCCTTTGGGAGCGGGCACAGATACGCAGTATTTT.

V and J are TRBV5-4 and TRBJ2-2, with D possibly TRBD2 on 5 matching bases. In germline, CDR1 is SGHNT, CDR2 YYREEE (reference sequence). The CDR3 totals 15 residues. V was cut by 5 bases and J by 1 base, with 12 bases left in between. CDR3 nucleotides: TGTGCCAGCAGTGAGCTCGGGAAGAACACCGGGGAGCTGTTTTTT. This encodes CASSELGKNTGELFF. The whole variable domain, filled in from reference TRBV5-4 and TRBJ2-2, reads ETGVTQSPTHLIKTRGQQVTLRCSSQSGHNTVSWYQQALGQGPQFIFQYYREEENGRGNFPPRFSGLQFPNYSSELNVNALELDDSALYLCASSELGKNTGELFFGEGSRLTVL.

The chain employs TRBV15 and TRBJ1-6, with D perhaps TRBD1 (6 bases). The CDR3 length is 13 residues. V gave up 3 bases and J gave up 9 bases, with 9 bases separating them. Germline-derived CDR1 and CDR2 are LNHNV and YYDKDF (reference sequence). The CDR3 protein is CATSSLRGSPLHF. Written as DNA, the CDR3 is TGTGCCACCAGCAGCCTCAGGGGTTCACCCCTCCACTTT.

The chain is built from TRBV6-6 and TRBJ1-6; 8 bases are a match to TRBD1. CDR3 length: 16 residues. Unmatched junction bases numbered 5, after V lost 6 bases and J lost 1 base. CDR1 MNHNY and CDR2 SVGAGI come from the germline V gene (reference sequence). CDR3 DNA: TGTGCCAGCAGCCCCGGACAGGGATCCTATAATTCACCCCTCCACTTT. Translated, it gives CASSPGQGSYNSPLHF.